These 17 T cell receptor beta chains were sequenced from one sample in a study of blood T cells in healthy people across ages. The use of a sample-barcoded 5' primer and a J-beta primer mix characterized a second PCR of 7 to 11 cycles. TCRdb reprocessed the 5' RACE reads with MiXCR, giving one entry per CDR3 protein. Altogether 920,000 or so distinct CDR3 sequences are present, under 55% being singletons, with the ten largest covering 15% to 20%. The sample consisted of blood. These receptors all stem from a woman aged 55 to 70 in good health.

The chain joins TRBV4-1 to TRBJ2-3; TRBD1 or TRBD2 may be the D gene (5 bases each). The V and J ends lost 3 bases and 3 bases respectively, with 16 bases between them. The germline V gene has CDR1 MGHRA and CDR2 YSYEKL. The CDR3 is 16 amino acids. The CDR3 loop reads CASSHGRRGGTDTQYF. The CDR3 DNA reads TGCGCCAGCAGCCATGGGAGAAGGGGTGGAACAGATACGCAGTATTTT.

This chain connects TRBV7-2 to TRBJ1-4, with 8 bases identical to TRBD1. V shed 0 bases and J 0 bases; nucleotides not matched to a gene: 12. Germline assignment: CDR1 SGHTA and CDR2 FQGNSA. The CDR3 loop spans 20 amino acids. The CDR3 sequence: CASSLAIRDRLAATNEKLFF. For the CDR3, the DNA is TGTGCCAGCAGCTTAGCTATCCGGGACAGGCTTGCCGCAACTAATGAAAAACTGTTTTTT.

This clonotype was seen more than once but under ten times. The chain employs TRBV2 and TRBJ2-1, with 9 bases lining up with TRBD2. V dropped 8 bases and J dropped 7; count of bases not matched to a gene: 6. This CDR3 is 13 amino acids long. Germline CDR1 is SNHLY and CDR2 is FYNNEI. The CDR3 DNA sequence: TGTGCCAGCCGAAGCGGACTAGCGAATGAGCAGTTCTTC. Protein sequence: CASRSGLANEQFF.

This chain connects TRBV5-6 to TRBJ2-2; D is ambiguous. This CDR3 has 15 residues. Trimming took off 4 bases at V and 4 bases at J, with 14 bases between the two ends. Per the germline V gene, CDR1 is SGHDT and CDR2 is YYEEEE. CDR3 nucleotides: TGTGCCAGCAGCCGGAGTAAAATAGGCACCGGGGAGCTGTTTTTT. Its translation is CASSRSKIGTGELFF.

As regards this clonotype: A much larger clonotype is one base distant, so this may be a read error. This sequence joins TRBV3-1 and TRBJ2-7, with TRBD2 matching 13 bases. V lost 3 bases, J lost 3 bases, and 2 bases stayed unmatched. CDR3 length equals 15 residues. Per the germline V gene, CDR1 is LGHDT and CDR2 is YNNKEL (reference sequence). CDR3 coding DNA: TGTGCCAGCAGCCAGACTAGCGGGAGGTGCTACGAGCAGTACTTC. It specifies CASSQTSGRCYEQYF.

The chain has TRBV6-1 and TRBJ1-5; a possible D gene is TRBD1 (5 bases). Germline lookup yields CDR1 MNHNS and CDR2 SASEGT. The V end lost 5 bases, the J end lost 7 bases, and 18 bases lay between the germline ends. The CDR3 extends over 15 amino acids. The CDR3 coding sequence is TGTGCCAGCAGTCTCCCGGGGCCTTTGGGGCAGCCCCAGCATTTT. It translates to CASSLPGPLGQPQHF.

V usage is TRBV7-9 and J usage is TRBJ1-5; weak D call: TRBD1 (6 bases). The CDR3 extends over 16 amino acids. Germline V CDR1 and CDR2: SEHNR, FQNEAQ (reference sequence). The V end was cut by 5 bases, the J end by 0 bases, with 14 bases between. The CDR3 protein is CASSPDSGYSNQPQHF. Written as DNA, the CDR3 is TGTGCCAGCAGCCCGGACAGCGGATATAGCAATCAGCCCCAGCATTTT.

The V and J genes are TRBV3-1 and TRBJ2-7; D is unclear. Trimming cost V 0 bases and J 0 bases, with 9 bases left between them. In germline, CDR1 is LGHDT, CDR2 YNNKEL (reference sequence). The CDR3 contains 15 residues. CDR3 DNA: TGTGCCAGCAGCCAAGATAGCAGGTTCTCCTACGAGCAGTACTTC. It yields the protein CASSQDSRFSYEQYF.

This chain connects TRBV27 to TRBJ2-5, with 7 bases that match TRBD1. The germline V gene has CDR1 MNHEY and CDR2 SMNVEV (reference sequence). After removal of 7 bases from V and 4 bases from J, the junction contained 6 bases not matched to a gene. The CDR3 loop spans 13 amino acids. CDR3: CASTKTGLETQYF. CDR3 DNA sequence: TGTGCCAGCACGAAGACAGGGTTAGAGACCCAGTACTTC.

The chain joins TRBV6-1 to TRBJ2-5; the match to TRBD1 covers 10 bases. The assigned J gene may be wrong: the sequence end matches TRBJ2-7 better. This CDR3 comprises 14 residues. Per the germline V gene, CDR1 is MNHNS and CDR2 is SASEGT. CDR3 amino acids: CASTSDRGLDEQYF. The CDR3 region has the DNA TGTGCCAGCACTTCGGACAGGGGGTTGGACGAGCAGTACTTC.

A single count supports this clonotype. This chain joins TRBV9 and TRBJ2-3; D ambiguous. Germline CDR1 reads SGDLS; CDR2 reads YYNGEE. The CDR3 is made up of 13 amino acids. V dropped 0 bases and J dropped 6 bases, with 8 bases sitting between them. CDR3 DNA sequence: TGTGCCAGCAGCGTAGGGTCGAGCGATACGCAGTATTTT. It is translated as CASSVGSSDTQYF. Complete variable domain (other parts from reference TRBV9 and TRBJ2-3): DSGVTQTPKHLITATGQRVTLRCSPRSGDLSVYWYQQSLDQGLQFLIQYYNGEERAKGNILERFSAQQFPDLHSELNLSSLELGDSALYFCASSVGSSDTQYFGPGTRLTVL.

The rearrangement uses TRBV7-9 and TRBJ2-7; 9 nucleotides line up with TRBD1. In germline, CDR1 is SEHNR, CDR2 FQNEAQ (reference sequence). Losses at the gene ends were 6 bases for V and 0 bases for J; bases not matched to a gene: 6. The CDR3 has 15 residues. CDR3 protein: CASRDRGFSSYEQYF. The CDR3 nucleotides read TGTGCCAGCAGAGACAGGGGGTTTAGCTCCTACGAGCAGTACTTC.

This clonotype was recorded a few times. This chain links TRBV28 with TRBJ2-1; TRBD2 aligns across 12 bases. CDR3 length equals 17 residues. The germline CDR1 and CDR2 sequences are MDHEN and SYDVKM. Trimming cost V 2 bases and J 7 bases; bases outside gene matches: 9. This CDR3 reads CASSLPLGLAGRNEQFF. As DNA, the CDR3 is TGTGCCAGCAGTTTACCCCTCGGACTAGCGGGGAGGAATGAGCAGTTCTTC.

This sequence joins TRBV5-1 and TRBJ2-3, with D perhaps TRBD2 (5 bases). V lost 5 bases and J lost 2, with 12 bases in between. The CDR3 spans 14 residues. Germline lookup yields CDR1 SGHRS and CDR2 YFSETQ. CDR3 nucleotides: TGCGCCAGCAGGGCGCGGGCTATCACAGATACGCAGTATTTT. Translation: CASRARAITDTQYF. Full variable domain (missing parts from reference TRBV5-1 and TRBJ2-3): KAGVTQTPRYLIKTRGQQVTLSCSPISGHRSVSWYQQTPGQGLQFLFEYFSETQRNKGNFPGRFSGRQFSNSRSEMNVSTLELGDSALYLCASRARAITDTQYFGPGTRLTVL.

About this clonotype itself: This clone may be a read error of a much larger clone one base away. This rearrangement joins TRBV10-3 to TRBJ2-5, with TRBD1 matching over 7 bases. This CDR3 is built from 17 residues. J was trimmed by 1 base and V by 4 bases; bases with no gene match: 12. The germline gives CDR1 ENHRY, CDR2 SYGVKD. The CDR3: CAISGEQGTDPQETQYF. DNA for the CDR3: TGTGCCATCAGTGGGGAACAGGGGACAGACCCCCAAGAGACCCAGTACTTC.

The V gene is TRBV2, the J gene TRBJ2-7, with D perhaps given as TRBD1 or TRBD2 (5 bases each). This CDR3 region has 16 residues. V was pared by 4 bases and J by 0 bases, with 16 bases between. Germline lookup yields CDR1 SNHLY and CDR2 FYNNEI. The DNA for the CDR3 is TGTGCCAGCAGTGTAATGGGGGAAGTAGGCTCCTACGAGCAGTACTTC. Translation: CASSVMGEVGSYEQYF.

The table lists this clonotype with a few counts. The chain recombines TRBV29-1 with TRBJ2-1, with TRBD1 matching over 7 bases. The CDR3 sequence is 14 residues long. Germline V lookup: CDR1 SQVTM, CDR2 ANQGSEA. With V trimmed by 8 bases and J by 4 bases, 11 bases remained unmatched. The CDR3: CSYARQGRYNEQFF. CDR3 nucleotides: TGCAGCTACGCCAGACAGGGAAGGTACAATGAGCAGTTCTTC.